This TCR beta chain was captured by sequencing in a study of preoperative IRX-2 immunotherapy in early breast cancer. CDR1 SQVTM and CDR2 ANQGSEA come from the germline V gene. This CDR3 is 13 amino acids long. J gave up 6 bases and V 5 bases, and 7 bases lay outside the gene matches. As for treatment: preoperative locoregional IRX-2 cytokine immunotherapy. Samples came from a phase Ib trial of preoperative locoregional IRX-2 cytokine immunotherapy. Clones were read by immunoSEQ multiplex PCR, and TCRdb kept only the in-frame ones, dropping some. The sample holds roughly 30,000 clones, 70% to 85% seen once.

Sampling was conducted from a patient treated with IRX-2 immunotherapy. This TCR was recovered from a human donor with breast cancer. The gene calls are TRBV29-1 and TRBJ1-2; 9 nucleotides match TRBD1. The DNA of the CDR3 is TGCAGCGTTCGAACCCGACAGGGGGATGGCTACACCTTC. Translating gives CSVRTRQGDGYTF.